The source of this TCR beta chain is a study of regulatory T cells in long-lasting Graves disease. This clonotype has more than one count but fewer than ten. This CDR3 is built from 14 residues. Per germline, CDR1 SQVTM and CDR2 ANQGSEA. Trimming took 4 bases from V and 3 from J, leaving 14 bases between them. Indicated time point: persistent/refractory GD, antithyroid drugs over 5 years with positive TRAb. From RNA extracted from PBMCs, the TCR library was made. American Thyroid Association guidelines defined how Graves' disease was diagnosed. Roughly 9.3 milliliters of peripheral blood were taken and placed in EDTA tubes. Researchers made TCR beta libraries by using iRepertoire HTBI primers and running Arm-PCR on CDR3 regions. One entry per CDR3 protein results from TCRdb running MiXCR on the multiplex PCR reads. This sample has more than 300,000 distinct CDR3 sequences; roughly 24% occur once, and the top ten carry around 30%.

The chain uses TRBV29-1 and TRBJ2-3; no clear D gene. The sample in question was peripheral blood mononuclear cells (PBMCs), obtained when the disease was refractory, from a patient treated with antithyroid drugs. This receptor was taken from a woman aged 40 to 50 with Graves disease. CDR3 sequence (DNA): TGCAGCGTTGCGGCGCCCAAAAAGACAGATACGCAGTATTTT. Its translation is CSVAAPKKTDTQYF.